These 17 T cell receptor beta chains share one sample of origin, sequenced in a study of blood T cell repertoires in COVID-19. Libraries were prepared by immunoSEQ multiplex PCR; TCRdb keeps only in-frame clonotypes and omits some of them. The table shows fewer than 350,000 clones, with roughly 88% occurring only once. The sample comprised PBMCs or T cells enriched from blood (not recorded which). These receptors came from a woman aged 40 to 50 with acute COVID-19.

This sequence joins TRBV7-6 and TRBJ1-1; TRBD1 matches at 7 bases. The CDR3 is 15 residues long. The germline V gene encodes CDR1 SGHVS and CDR2 FNYEAQ. The ends lost 3 bases at V and 5 bases at J; junction bases unmatched: 9. CDR3 DNA: TGTGCCAGCAGCTTGGGGAACAGGGGTACGACTGAAGCTTTCTTT. Protein sequence: CASSLGNRGTTEAFF. The whole variable domain, filled in from reference TRBV7-6 and TRBJ1-1, reads GAGVSQSPRYKVTKRGQDVALRCDPISGHVSLYWYRQALGQGPEFLTYFNYEAQQDKSGLPNDRFSAERPEGSISTLTIQRTEQRDSAMYRCASSLGNRGTTEAFFGQGTRLTVV.

V gene TRBV6-5 combines with J gene TRBJ2-7; 9 bases are a match to TRBD1. Per the germline V gene, CDR1 is MNHEY and CDR2 is SVGAGI. CDR3 length equals 14 residues. J gave up 4 bases and V 2 bases, and 3 bases lay outside the gene matches. This CDR3 is CASSYGTGMYEQYF. CDR3 nucleotides: TGTGCCAGCAGTTACGGGACAGGGATGTACGAGCAGTACTTC.

This chain connects TRBV30 to TRBJ1-2; TRBD1 might be the D (5 bases). V dropped 7 bases and J dropped 2 bases, with 14 bases sitting between them. Per germline, CDR1 GTSNPN and CDR2 SVGIG (reference sequence). This CDR3 has 13 residues. The CDR3 bases are TGTGCCTTCAGGCAGGGTAGCAACTATGGCTACACCTTC. It encodes CAFRQGSNYGYTF.

The rearrangement links TRBV5-1 to TRBJ2-1, with 7 bases aligning to TRBD2. The V gene's germline CDR1 is SGHRS and CDR2 YFSETQ. This CDR3 is 15 amino acids long. J lost 3 bases, V lost 1 base, and 4 bases had no gene match. The chain's CDR3 is CASSLLGGNYNEQFF. The CDR3 region has the DNA TGCGCCAGCAGCTTGCTGGGGGGGAACTACAATGAGCAGTTCTTC.

The J gene is TRBJ1-2, the V gene TRBV2; perhaps TRBD1 as D (6 bases). The CDR3 covers 12 residues. Per the germline V gene, CDR1 is SNHLY and CDR2 is FYNNEI. Trimming took 6 bases from V and 2 from J, leaving 7 bases between them. Here the CDR3 DNA reads TGTGCCAGCAGCGACAGGAACTATGGCTACACCTTC. Translated, it gives CASSDRNYGYTF.

This clone was picked up one time. V is TRBV7-9 and J is TRBJ1-2, with D possibly matching TRBD1 (5 bases). Germline V gene data show CDR1 as SEHNR and CDR2 as FQNEAQ (reference sequence). This CDR3 is built from 12 residues. V was shortened by 5 bases and J by 8 bases, with 12 bases between the two germline ends. The CDR3 loop is CASSGRQWGYTF. The CDR3 DNA reads TGTGCCAGCAGCGGGCGACAGTGGGGCTACACCTTC.

V and J are TRBV29-1 and TRBJ2-7; 8 nucleotides match TRBD2. Germline CDR1 and CDR2: SQVTM and ANQGSEA. There are 14 residues in the CDR3. V trimming: 2 bases; J trimming: 0 bases; junction bases outside the gene matches: 3. This CDR3 reads CSVELAGSSYEQYF. CDR3 in DNA: TGCAGCGTTGAACTAGCGGGCTCCTCCTACGAGCAGTACTTC.

J is TRBJ1-2 and V is TRBV15; D not certain. Germline CDR1 and CDR2: LNHNV and YYDKDF (reference sequence). Between the trimmed V and J ends, which lost 3 bases and 9 bases, there was a span of 11 bases. The CDR3 runs to 12 residues. DNA of the CDR3: TGTGCCACCAGCAGGTCTCTAGGCAGCTACACCTTC. It is translated as CATSRSLGSYTF.

J is TRBJ1-1 and V is TRBV28; 9 nucleotides agree with TRBD1. The CDR3 loop spans 15 amino acids. Germline assignment: CDR1 MDHEN and CDR2 SYDVKM. V dropped 5 bases and J dropped 5; count of bases not matched to a gene: 9. The chain's CDR3 is CASSPRTGAKTEAFF. CDR3 sequence (DNA): TGTGCCAGCAGTCCCCGGACAGGGGCAAAAACTGAAGCTTTCTTT. Full variable domain (missing parts from reference TRBV28 and TRBJ1-1): DVKVTQSSRYLVKRTGEKVFLECVQDMDHENMFWYRQDPGLGLRLIYFSYDVKMKEKGDIPEGYSVSREKKERFSLILESASTNQTSMYLCASSPRTGAKTEAFFGQGTRLTVV.

The genes are TRBV21-1 and TRBJ1-5; the table's D call, TRBD1, has no DNA check behind it. TRBV21-1 is assigned pseudogene status. The CDR3 consists of 16 residues. The CDR3 nucleotides are TGTGCCAGCAGCAAAGCTCTGCAGGCCGCCCATCAGCCCCAGCATTTT. It specifies CASSKALQAAHQPQHF.

The chain is built from TRBV6-5 and TRBJ2-1; TRBD1 agrees at 9 bases. J gave up 9 bases and V 0 bases, and 3 bases lay outside the gene matches. From germline, CDR1 is MNHEY and CDR2 SVGAGI. CDR3 length: 14 residues. CDR3 protein: CASSYSGQGPEQFF. CDR3 nucleotide sequence: TGTGCCAGCAGTTACTCTGGACAGGGGCCTGAGCAGTTCTTC.

V usage is TRBV3-1 (or the pseudogene TRBV3-2) and J usage is TRBJ2-7, with 9 bases fitting TRBD2. The CDR3 length is 14 residues. Trimming removed 3 bases from V and 2 bases from J; junction bases left unmatched: 2. Germline loops: CDR1 LGHDT, CDR2 YNNKEL (reference sequence). CDR3 in amino acids: CASSQTSGPYEQYF. CDR3 nucleotides: TGTGCCAGCAGCCAGACTAGCGGCCCCTACGAGCAGTACTTC.

The CDR3 is CASRLGTGRDEQYF. The CDR3 nucleotides read TGTGCCAGCAGACTTGGGACAGGCAGAGACGAGCAGTACTTC. The rearrangement uses TRBV28 and TRBJ2-7; 8 bases are shared with TRBD1. The CDR3 length is 14 residues. Looked up from germline, CDR1 is MDHEN and CDR2 is SYDVKM. V gave up 6 bases and J gave up 5 bases; unmatched junction bases: 9.

The chain is built from TRBV30 and TRBJ2-7; D might be TRBD2 (5 bases). Per germline, CDR1 GTSNPN and CDR2 SVGIG (reference sequence). The length of the CDR3 is 13 residues. Trimming shortened V by 0 bases and J by 5 bases, and 11 bases separated the two germline ends. In nucleotides, the CDR3 is TGTGCCTGGAGTGTATTCGTGGGAGACGAGCAGTACTTC. Its translation is CAWSVFVGDEQYF.

The genes are TRBV14 and TRBJ2-3; TRBD2 matches at 11 bases. The V and J ends lost 3 bases and 5 bases, in that order; junction bases with no gene match: 7. CDR1 SGHDN and CDR2 FVKESK come from the germline V gene. CDR3 length: 16 residues. CDR3 coding DNA: TGTGCCAGCAGCCACCTACTAGCGGGGGCGGGAGATACGCAGTATTTT. Translating it yields CASSHLLAGAGDTQYF.

The rearrangement joins TRBV5-1 to TRBJ2-5; D possibly corresponds to TRBD1 (6 bases). The V and J ends lost 4 bases and 5 bases respectively, with 21 bases between them. CDR1 is SGHRS, CDR2 YFSETQ, per germline. This CDR3 is built from 16 residues. The CDR3: CASSPGQQGSMETQYF. CDR3 sequence (DNA): TGCGCCAGCAGCCCAGGCCAACAGGGTTCGATGGAGACCCAGTACTTC. Drawing the rest from reference TRBV5-1 and TRBJ2-5, the complete variable domain is KAGVTQTPRYLIKTRGQQVTLSCSPISGHRSVSWYQQTPGQGLQFLFEYFSETQRNKGNFPGRFSGRQFSNSRSEMNVSTLELGDSALYLCASSPGQQGSMETQYFGPGTRLLVL.

This chain connects TRBV5-1 to TRBJ1-6, with D tentatively TRBD1 (5 bases). Trimming stripped 0 bases from V and 3 bases from J, with 10 bases between. This CDR3 is 16 amino acids long. Germline CDR1 SGHRS, CDR2 YFSETQ. In DNA form, the CDR3 reads TGCGCCAGCAGCTTGGGGGTCGGGGGCTATAATTCACCCCTCCACTTT. It yields the protein CASSLGVGGYNSPLHF.